This T cell receptor (beta chain) was identified in a study of control samples from healthy donors and cancer patients. The CDR3 has 14 amino acids. From germline, CDR1 is SGHRS and CDR2 YFSETQ. V was cut by 1 base and J by 5 bases, with 13 bases left in between. Clones were read by immunoSEQ multiplex PCR, and TCRdb kept only the in-frame ones, dropping some. Of 150,000 to 200,000 clones in the sample, about 91% were seen once. Sequencing was done on a sample of blood. The sequence was collected from a woman between 40 and 50 years old in good health. The V gene is TRBV5-1, the J gene TRBJ2-7; D call uncertain. The CDR3 coding sequence is TGCGCCAGCAGCTTGAGTCCCGCGAACGACGAGCAGTACTTC. This translates into CASSLSPANDEQYF.